Presented here are 20 T cell receptor beta chains from one specimen sequenced in a study of post-analysis software for immune sequencing data (dated by TCRdb to between 2014 and 2016). Study-wide conclusions, independent of this receptor: Several TRBV segments, including TRBV5-6, TRBV5-1 and TRBV20-1, were significantly more frequent in patients than controls.

Libraries were constructed by PCR. Sequencing took place on an Illumina HiSeq 2500. Unique molecular identifiers were incorporated into TCR beta cDNA libraries to reduce PCR and sequencing biases. TCRdb ran its own pipeline on the public reads, namely fastp trimming at Q25 and MiXCR clone calling, and kept in-frame beta chains. Every CDR3 protein is listed once, alongside the most common genes and DNA of its rows. For this sample there are some 800,000 distinct CDR3 sequences; around 42% appear just once. Roughly 5.2% of the sample goes to the ten largest clones. Antigen specificity for these receptors is unknown. The sample taken for sequencing was blood. The receptors stem from a girl aged 5-17 years with multiple sclerosis.

The gene calls are TRBV12-3 or TRBV12-4 and TRBJ1-1; 9 bases are shared with TRBD1. The CDR3 has 15 residues. The V segment lost 5 bases and the J segment 2 bases; nucleotides outside the gene matches: 6. Here the CDR3 DNA reads TGTGCCAGCAGTGCAAGGACAGGGGTTAACACTGAAGCTTTCTTT. It translates to CASSARTGVNTEAFF.

The V call is TRBV7-2, the J call TRBJ1-1; no reliable D call. Germline V lookup: CDR1 SGHTA, CDR2 FQGNSA. The CDR3 covers 13 residues. V lost 0 bases and J lost 7, with 9 bases in between. The CDR3 reads CASSLAGSVEAFF. The CDR3 DNA follows: TGTGCCAGCAGCTTAGCGGGGTCTGTTGAAGCTTTCTTT.

This chain joins TRBV6-1 and TRBJ2-7, with TRBD2 identical over 14 bases. Matching the DNA end better, TRBJ2-5 makes the J call doubtful. Germline V CDR1 and CDR2: MNHNS, SASEGT. The CDR3 spans 17 residues. The CDR3 region is CASSERGTSGSSETQYF. For the CDR3, the DNA is TGTGCCAGCAGTGAAAGGGGGACTAGCGGGAGTTCAGAGACCCAGTACTTC.

J is TRBJ2-5 and V is TRBV12-3 or TRBV12-4, with TRBD1 matching over 10 bases. V lost 3 bases and J lost 3; bases outside the gene matches: 7. The CDR3 is made up of 16 amino acids. CDR3 sequence (DNA): TGTGCCAGCAGTTTTAGGGCGGGACAGGGGAAAGAGACCCAGTACTTC. Its protein is CASSFRAGQGKETQYF.

This clonotype appeared a few times. The genes are TRBV20-1 and TRBJ2-5; D gene unclear. Germline assignment: CDR1 DFQATT and CDR2 SNEGSKA (reference sequence). This CDR3 has 11 amino acids. V lost 6 bases to trimming and J lost 5 bases, with 10 bases between them. Here the CDR3 DNA reads TGCAGTGCCCTCTCTGAGGAGACCCAGTACTTC. Translation gives CSALSEETQYF.

In its sample, this clonotype was seen a few times. The CDR3 DNA reads TGCAGCGTTGAGTCATTAGCGGGAGGGCCCACCTACGAGCAGTACTTC. It is translated as CSVESLAGGPTYEQYF. V usage is TRBV29-1 and J usage is TRBJ2-7; 11 bases map to TRBD2. There are 16 residues in the CDR3. The V gene end was trimmed by 3 bases and the J gene end by 2 bases; junction bases not matched to a gene: 9. Germline CDR1 is SQVTM and CDR2 is ANQGSEA.

In this sample, this clonotype turned up a few times. The chain combines TRBV29-1 with TRBJ2-3; TRBD1 matches at 9 bases. CDR3 size: 15 residues. The ends lost 7 bases at V and 2 bases at J; junction bases unmatched: 10. CDR1 and CDR2 from the germline V gene are SQVTM and ANQGSEA. The CDR3 region has the DNA TGCAGCGCCACGGACAGGGGACTCTCCACAGATACGCAGTATTTT. Encoded protein: CSATDRGLSTDTQYF.

The chain carries TRBV4-2 and TRBJ2-7; 9 nucleotides line up with TRBD2. Germline V lookup: CDR1 LGHNA, CDR2 YNFKEQ. Germline trimming cut 1 base from V and 5 bases from J; bases unmatched to any gene: 6. The CDR3 contains 15 residues. The chain's CDR3 is CASSQVAGDMDEQYF. The CDR3 bases are TGTGCCAGCAGCCAAGTAGCGGGAGATATGGACGAGCAGTACTTC.

This sequence joins TRBV29-1 and TRBJ2-3; 10 nucleotides line up with TRBD2. Germline CDR1 and CDR2: SQVTM and ANQGSEA. V shed 8 bases, J shed 3 bases, and the junction held 5 bases outside the gene matches. The CDR3 sequence is 13 residues long. CDR3 coding DNA: TGCAGCCCTCTACTAGCGGGAACAGATACGCAGTATTTT. Amino acid sequence: CSPLLAGTDTQYF.

The chain recombines TRBV20-1 with TRBJ2-4; possible D gene TRBD2, 6 bases. V lost 6 bases to trimming and J lost 8 bases, with 20 bases between them. Germline CDR1 reads DFQATT; CDR2 reads SNEGSKA (reference sequence). This CDR3 region has 14 residues. The CDR3 coding sequence is TGCAGTGCCGTTAAGGGTAGCGGAGGGGACATTCAGTACTTC. It encodes CSAVKGSGGDIQYF.

The chain employs TRBV4-3 and TRBJ2-6; no firm D call. In germline, CDR1 is LGHNA, CDR2 YSLEER. The CDR3 runs to 16 residues. Trimming shortened V by 0 bases and J by 0 bases, and 6 bases separated the two germline ends. In nucleotides, the CDR3 is TGCGCCAGCAGCCAAGAGTCCGGCTCTGGGGCCAACGTCCTGACTTTC. It specifies CASSQESGSGANVLTF.

The chain carries TRBV7-8 and TRBJ1-5, with a possible D match to TRBD1 (6 bases). Germline V gene sequence: CDR1 SGHVS, CDR2 FQNEAQ. CDR3 length equals 13 residues. Trimming shortened V by 4 bases and J by 6 bases, and 10 bases separated the two germline ends. The CDR3 protein is CASSYYRAQPQHF. In DNA, the CDR3 is TGTGCCAGCAGCTACTACAGGGCTCAGCCCCAGCATTTT.

The chain couples TRBV19 to TRBJ2-1, with TRBD2 matching 16 bases. CDR3 length: 17 residues. The V gene end was trimmed by 5 bases and the J gene end by 10 bases; junction bases not matched to a gene: 11. CDR1 and CDR2 from the germline V gene are LNHDA and SQIVND (reference sequence). DNA of the CDR3: TGTGCCAGTAGTCCCTCTGGGACTAGCGGGAGGGCCGGGGAGCAGTTCTTC. This gives the protein CASSPSGTSGRAGEQFF. Full variable domain (rest looked up from reference TRBV19 and TRBJ2-1): DGGITQSPKYLFRKEGQNVTLSCEQNLNHDAMYWYRQDPGQGLRLIYYSQIVNDFQKGDIAEGYSVSREKKESFPLTVTSAQKNPTAFYLCASSPSGTSGRAGEQFFGPGTRLTVL.

The V and J genes are TRBV29-1 and TRBJ2-1; 12 nucleotides align to TRBD2. The CDR3 runs 14 residues. Germline V gene data show CDR1 as SQVTM and CDR2 as ANQGSEA. The V segment lost 4 bases and the J segment 8 bases; nucleotides outside the gene matches: 6. Here the CDR3 reads CSVGGLAGGDEQFF. The CDR3, as DNA: TGCAGCGTTGGAGGGCTAGCGGGAGGGGATGAGCAGTTCTTC.

The V call is TRBV27, the J call TRBJ2-3; D is ambiguous. Germline V gives CDR1 MNHEY, CDR2 SMNVEV (reference sequence). This CDR3 region has 13 residues. The V and J ends lost 0 bases and 5 bases respectively, with 6 bases between them. CDR3 amino acids: CASSLSNVDTQYF. The CDR3 DNA reads TGTGCCAGCAGTTTATCGAACGTAGATACGCAGTATTTT.

This clonotype came up a few times. The chain links TRBV20-1 to TRBJ2-1; 9 positions agree with TRBD2. The J segment lost 7 bases and the V segment lost 1 base, leaving 2 bases of the junction unmatched. Germline CDR1 DFQATT, CDR2 SNEGSKA (reference sequence). The CDR3 sequence is 13 residues long. DNA of the CDR3: TGCAGTGCTAGAGTACTAGCGGGTAATGAGCAGTTCTTC. Translation: CSARVLAGNEQFF.

The chain links TRBV27 to TRBJ2-7, with 7 nucleotides matching TRBD1. V was pared by 5 bases and J by 1 base, with 5 bases of the junction left unmatched. CDR3 length equals 14 residues. Germline values: CDR1 MNHEY, CDR2 SMNVEV (reference sequence). CDR3 in amino acids: CASSIQGVSYEQYF. CDR3 coding DNA: TGTGCCAGCAGTATCCAGGGGGTTTCCTACGAGCAGTACTTC.

The V and J genes are TRBV25-1 and TRBJ2-5; no clear D. Germline CDR1 reads MGHDK; CDR2 reads SYGVNS. V was trimmed by 6 bases and J by 1 base, leaving 3 bases between them. The CDR3 contains 11 residues. CDR3 sequence: CASRIQETQYF. CDR3 DNA: TGTGCCAGCAGAATCCAAGAGACCCAGTACTTC. The full variable domain, with the rest looked up from reference TRBV25-1 and TRBJ2-5, is EADIYQTPRYLVIGTGKKITLECSQTMGHDKMYWYQQDPGMELHLIHYSYGVNSTEKGDLSSESTVSRIRTEHFPLTLESARPSHTSQYLCASRIQETQYFGPGTRLLVL.

In regard to this clonotype: It may be a read error: a sequence one base away is much more abundant. This chain's CDR3 is CASSLAVTGGYEQYF. The CDR3 region has the DNA TGCGCCAGCAGCTTGGCCGTGACAGGGGGCTACGAGCAGTACTTC. This sequence joins TRBV5-1 and TRBJ2-7, with 9 bases aligning to TRBD1. Trimming at V came to 0 bases and at J to 3 bases, leaving 4 bases not matched to a gene. Germline values: CDR1 SGHRS, CDR2 YFSETQ. The CDR3 runs to 15 residues. The full variable domain, rest sourced from reference TRBV5-1 and TRBJ2-7, is KAGVTQTPRYLIKTRGQQVTLSCSPISGHRSVSWYQQTPGQGLQFLFEYFSETQRNKGNFPGRFSGRQFSNSRSEMNVSTLELGDSALYLCASSLAVTGGYEQYFGPGTRLTVT.

The table lists this clonotype with a few counts. The J gene is TRBJ2-6, the V gene TRBV18; weak D call: TRBD2 (6 bases). The CDR3 extends over 18 amino acids. The V end lost 6 bases, the J end lost 1 base, and 19 bases lay between the germline ends. The V gene's germline CDR1 is KGHSH and CDR2 LQKENI. This CDR3 is CASSTLGAGGSGANVLTF. CDR3 in DNA: TGTGCCAGCTCGACCCTTGGGGCAGGAGGGTCTGGGGCCAACGTCCTGACTTTC.